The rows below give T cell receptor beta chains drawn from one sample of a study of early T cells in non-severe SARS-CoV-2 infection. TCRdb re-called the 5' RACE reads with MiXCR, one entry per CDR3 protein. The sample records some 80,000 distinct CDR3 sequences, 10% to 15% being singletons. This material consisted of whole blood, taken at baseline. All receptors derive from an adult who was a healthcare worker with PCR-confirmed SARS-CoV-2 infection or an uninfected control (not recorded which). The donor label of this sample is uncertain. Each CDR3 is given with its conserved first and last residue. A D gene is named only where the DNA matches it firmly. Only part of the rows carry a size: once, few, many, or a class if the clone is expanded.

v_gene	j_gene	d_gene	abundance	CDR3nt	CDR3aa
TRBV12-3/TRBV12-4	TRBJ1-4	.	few	TGTGCCAGCAGTCCCCTGACCGGGGAACTGTTTTTT	CASSPLTGELFF
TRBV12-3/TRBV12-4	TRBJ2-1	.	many	TGTGCCAGCAGTTTAGGGAAGTGGGGGGACAATGAGCAGTTCTTC	CASSLGKWGDNEQFF
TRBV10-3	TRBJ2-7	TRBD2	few	TGTGCCAGCACGACTAGCGGTGCCTACGAGCAGTACTTC	CASTTSGAYEQYF
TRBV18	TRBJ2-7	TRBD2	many	TGTGCCAGCTCCGGACTAGCGGGAACCTACGAGCAGTACTTC	CASSGLAGTYEQYF
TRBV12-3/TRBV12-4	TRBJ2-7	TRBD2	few	TGTGCCAGCAGTCCGGGACTAGGAGCGGACTACGAGCAGTACTTC	CASSPGLGADYEQYF
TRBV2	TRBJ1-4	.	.	TGTGCCAGCATTCCCCCCAACAGTGGTGAAAAACTGTTTTTT	CASIPPNSGEKLFF
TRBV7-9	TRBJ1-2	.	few	TGTGCCAGCAGTAACGGGGTCGGCTACACCTTC	CASSNGVGYTF
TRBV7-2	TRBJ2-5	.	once	TGTGCCAGCAGCTTAGCGATCTACCTACCCAGGGCGTTTGAGACCCAGTACTTC	CASSLAIYLPRAFETQYF
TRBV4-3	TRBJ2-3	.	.	TGCGCCAGCAGCCAAGCGGGGGCAGGGGGGCAGTATTTT	CASSQAGAGGQYF
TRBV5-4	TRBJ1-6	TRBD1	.	TGTGCCAGCAGCCCGGGGACAGCCGGGACCTATAATTCACCCCTCCACTTT	CASSPGTAGTYNSPLHF
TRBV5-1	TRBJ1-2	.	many	TGCGCCAGCAGCTTGGGGGGACCCAATAATGGCTACACCTTC	CASSLGGPNNGYTF
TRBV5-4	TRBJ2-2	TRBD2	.	TGTGCCAGCAGCAAGGGACTAGCGGAGAACACCGGGGAGCTGTTTTTT	CASSKGLAENTGELFF
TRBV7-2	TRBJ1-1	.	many	TGTGCCAGCAGCTTAGCTGCGGGAAACACTGAAGCTTTCTTT	CASSLAAGNTEAFF
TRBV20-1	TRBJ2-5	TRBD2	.	TGCAGTGTGATACCGGGACTAGCGGGGGAGACCCAGTACTTC	CSVIPGLAGETQYF
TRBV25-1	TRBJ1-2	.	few	TGTGCCAGCAGGGATAATGGGGTCCTTGGCTACACCTTC	CASRDNGVLGYTF
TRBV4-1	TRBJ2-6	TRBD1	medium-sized	TGCGCCAGCAGACCCTCACAGGGGGCGCCTGGGGCCAACGTCCTGACTTTC	CASRPSQGAPGANVLTF
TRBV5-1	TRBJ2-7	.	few	TGCGCCAGCAGCTTGACCTACGGCTACGAGCAGTACTTC	CASSLTYGYEQYF
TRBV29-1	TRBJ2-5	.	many	TGCAGCGTTGCCCTTGTCCAAGGAGAGACCCAGTACTTC	CSVALVQGETQYF
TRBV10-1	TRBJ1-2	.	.	TGTCCAACGAGGCAAGGCTACACCTTC	CPTRQGYTF
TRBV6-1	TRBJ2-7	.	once	TGTGCCAGCAGTGTGTACGAGCAGTACTTC	CASSVYEQYF
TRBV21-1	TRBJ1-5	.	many	TGTGCCAGCAGCAAAGGCAGCTTTTATAGCAATCAGCCCCAGCATTTT	CASSKGSFYSNQPQHF
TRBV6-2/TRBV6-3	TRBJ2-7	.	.	TGTGCCAGCAGCCTCCGGGACGGGCAGTACTTC	CASSLRDGQYF
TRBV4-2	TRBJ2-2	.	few	TGTGCCAGCAGCCAACACCGGGCCGGGGAGCTGTTTTTT	CASSQHRAGELFF
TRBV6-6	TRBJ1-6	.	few	TGTGCCAGCAGTTCAAGAGGGGCAGGTAATTCACCCCTCCACTTT	CASSSRGAGNSPLHF
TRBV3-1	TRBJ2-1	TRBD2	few	TGTGCCAGCAGCCAAGATTTGGGACTCCGCGGGGGCTACAATGAGCAGTTCTTC	CASSQDLGLRGGYNEQFF
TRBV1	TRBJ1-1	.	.	TGCACCAGCAGCCAGGCCCTTGCCTCAGGACAGAACACTGAAGCTTTCTTT	CTSSQALASGQNTEAFF
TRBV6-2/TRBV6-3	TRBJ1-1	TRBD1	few	TGTGCCAGCAGTTTACTGACAGGGAGGAACACTGAAGCTTTCTTT	CASSLLTGRNTEAFF
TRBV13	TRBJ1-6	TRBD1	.	TGTGCCAGCAGCTCGGACAGGGGGTATTCACCCCTCCACTTT	CASSSDRGYSPLHF
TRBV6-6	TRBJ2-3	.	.	TGTGCCAGCAGTGAAGGGGGGGCGACAGATACGCAGTATTTT	CASSEGGATDTQYF
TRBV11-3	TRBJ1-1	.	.	TGTGCCAGCAGTTGGAAGGGGGGATACACTGAAGCTTTCTTT	CASSWKGGYTEAFF
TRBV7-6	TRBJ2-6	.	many	TGTGCCAGCAGCTTATCCCGGGCCAACGTCCTGACTTTC	CASSLSRANVLTF
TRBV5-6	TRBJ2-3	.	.	TGTGCCAGCAGCTTCTTGACAGCCCCCACAGATACGCAGTATTTT	CASSFLTAPTDTQYF
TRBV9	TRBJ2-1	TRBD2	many	TGTGCCAGCAGCCCGGGACTAGCGGGTGAGCAGTTCTTC	CASSPGLAGEQFF
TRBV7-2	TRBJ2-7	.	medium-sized	TGTGCCAGCAGCCTAGGCCATACCTACGAGCAGTACTTC	CASSLGHTYEQYF
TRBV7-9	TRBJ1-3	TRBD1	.	TGTGCCAGCAGCTTAGGGGCAGGGACAGGGGTCCCGGGCTCTGGAAACACCATATATTTT	CASSLGAGTGVPGSGNTIYF
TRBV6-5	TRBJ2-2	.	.	TGTGCCAGCGCGACGGCCGGGGAGCTGTTTTTT	CASATAGELFF
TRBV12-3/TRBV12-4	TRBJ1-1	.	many	TGTGCCAGCAGCCAGGGCTGGAACACTGAAGCTTTCTTT	CASSQGWNTEAFF
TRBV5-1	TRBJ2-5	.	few	TGCGCCAGCAGCTTGTTTTTAACAACCGAGACCCAGTACTTC	CASSLFLTTETQYF
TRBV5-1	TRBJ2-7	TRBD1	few	TGCGCCAGCAGCCGGTCGGTCTGGACAGGGGCCTACGAGCAGTACTTC	CASSRSVWTGAYEQYF
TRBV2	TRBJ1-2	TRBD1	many	TGTGCCAGCGAAGCCCTACAGGGGGCATACGGCTACACCTTC	CASEALQGAYGYTF
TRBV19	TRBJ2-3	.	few	TGTGCCAGTAGTATCGGCACAGATACGCAGTATTTT	CASSIGTDTQYF